One sample yielded the 5 T cell receptor beta chains listed below, sequenced in a study of T cell responses to AZD1222 COVID-19 vaccine. Sequencing used immunoSEQ multiplex PCR; TCRdb keeps in-frame clones, though not all of them. This sample has roughly 150,000 clones, with approximately 90% found just once. Sequenced here: peripheral blood, sampled on day 0 of AZD1222 vaccination. The receptors were gathered from an adult in good health.

J is TRBJ1-6 and V is TRBV2; D is ambiguous. V was pared by 1 base and J by 10 bases, with 23 bases between. This CDR3 region has 18 residues. CDR1 SNHLY and CDR2 FYNNEI come from the germline V gene. The CDR3 sequence is CASSEVDGASRVFSPLHF. CDR3 nucleotide sequence: TGTGCCAGCAGTGAAGTGGATGGAGCGAGTAGAGTTTTCTCACCCCTCCACTTT.

In the case of this clone: A junction end diverges from the germline sequence, so it may reflect a read error. The same CDR3 arises from other DNA sequences in this sample as well. CDR3 sequence: CATSDYLGPDTQYF. In DNA form, the CDR3 reads TGTGCCACCAGTGATTACTTGGGGCCAGATACACAGTATTTT. The chain links TRBV24-1 to TRBJ2-3; D might be TRBD1 (5 bases). CDR1 is KGHDR and CDR2 is SFDVKD in the germline V gene. The length of the CDR3 is 14 residues.

This clone was counted once. The chain combines TRBV21-1 with TRBJ2-5; TRBD2 is the table's D call, not checked against the DNA. TRBV21-1 corresponds to a pseudogene. CDR3 size: 14 residues. DNA of the CDR3: TGTGCCAGCAGCAAAGAGCCTGGGGAGGAGACCCAGTACTTC. This sequence encodes CASSKEPGEETQYF.

The rearrangement uses TRBV12-5 and TRBJ2-7, with TRBD2 identical over 11 bases. Germline V lookup: CDR1 LGHNT, CDR2 FRNRAP. Unmatched junction bases numbered 6, after V lost 6 bases and J lost 2 bases. The CDR3 extends over 15 amino acids. The CDR3 region has the DNA TGTGCTAGTGGACGCGGGGGACTAGCGGCCTACGAGCAGTACTTC. The encoded protein is CASGRGGLAAYEQYF.

This chain uses TRBV12-3 or TRBV12-4 with TRBJ1-2; D uncertain. The CDR3 extends over 11 amino acids. The V and J ends lost 8 bases and 4 bases respectively, with 8 bases between them. CDR3 amino acids: CASGLAYGYTF. DNA for the CDR3: TGTGCCAGCGGTCTCGCCTATGGCTACACCTTC.